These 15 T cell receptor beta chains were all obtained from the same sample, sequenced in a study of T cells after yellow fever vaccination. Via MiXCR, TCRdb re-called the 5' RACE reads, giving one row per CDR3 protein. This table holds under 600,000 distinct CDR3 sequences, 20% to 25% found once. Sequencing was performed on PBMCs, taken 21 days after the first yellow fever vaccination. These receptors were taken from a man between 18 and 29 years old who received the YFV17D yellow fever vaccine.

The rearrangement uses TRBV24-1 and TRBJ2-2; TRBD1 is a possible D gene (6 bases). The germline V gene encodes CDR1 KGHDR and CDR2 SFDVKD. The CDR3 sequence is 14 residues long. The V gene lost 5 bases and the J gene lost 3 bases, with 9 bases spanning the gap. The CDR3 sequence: CATSGQGYTGELFF. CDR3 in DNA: TGTGCCACCAGTGGGCAGGGGTACACCGGGGAGCTGTTTTTT.

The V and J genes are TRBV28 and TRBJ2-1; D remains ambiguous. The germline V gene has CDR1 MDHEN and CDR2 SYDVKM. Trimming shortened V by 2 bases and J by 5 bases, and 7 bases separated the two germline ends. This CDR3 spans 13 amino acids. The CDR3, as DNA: TGTGCCAGCAGTTTAATACGAAACAATGAGCAGTTCTTC. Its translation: CASSLIRNNEQFF. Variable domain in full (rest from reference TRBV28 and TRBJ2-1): DVKVTQSSRYLVKRTGEKVFLECVQDMDHENMFWYRQDPGLGLRLIYFSYDVKMKEKGDIPEGYSVSREKKERFSLILESASTNQTSMYLCASSLIRNNEQFFGPGTRLTVL.

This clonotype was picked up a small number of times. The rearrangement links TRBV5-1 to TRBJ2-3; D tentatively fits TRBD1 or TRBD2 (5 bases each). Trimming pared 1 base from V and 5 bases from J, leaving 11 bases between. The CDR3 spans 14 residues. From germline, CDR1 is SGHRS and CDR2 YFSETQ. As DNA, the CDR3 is TGCGCCAGCAGCTTGCCCCGGGGCGAAGATACGCAGTATTTT. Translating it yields CASSLPRGEDTQYF.

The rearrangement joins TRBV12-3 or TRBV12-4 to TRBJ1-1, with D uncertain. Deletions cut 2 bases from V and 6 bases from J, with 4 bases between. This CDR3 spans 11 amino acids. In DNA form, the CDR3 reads TGTGCCAGCAGTTTAAAATCTGAAGCTTTCTTT. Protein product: CASSLKSEAFF.

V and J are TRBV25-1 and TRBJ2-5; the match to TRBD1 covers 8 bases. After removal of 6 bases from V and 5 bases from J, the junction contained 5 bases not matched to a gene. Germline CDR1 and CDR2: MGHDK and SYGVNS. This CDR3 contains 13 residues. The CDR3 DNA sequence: TGTGCCAGCAGCCGGACAGGGACGGAGACCCAGTACTTC. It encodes CASSRTGTETQYF.

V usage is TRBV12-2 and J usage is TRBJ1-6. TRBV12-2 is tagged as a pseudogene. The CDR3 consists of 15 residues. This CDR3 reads CASRPPSPSNSPLHF. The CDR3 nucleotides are TGTGCAAGTCGTCCTCCGAGTCCTTCAAATTCACCCCTCCACTTT.

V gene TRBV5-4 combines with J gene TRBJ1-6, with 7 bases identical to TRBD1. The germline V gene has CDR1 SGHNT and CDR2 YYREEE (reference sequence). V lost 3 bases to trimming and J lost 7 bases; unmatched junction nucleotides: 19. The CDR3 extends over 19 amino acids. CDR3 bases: TGTGCCAGCAGCTCCGGTGGGGGGCGGCGGACAGGTTTGAATTCACCCCTCCACTTT. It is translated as CASSSGGGRRTGLNSPLHF.

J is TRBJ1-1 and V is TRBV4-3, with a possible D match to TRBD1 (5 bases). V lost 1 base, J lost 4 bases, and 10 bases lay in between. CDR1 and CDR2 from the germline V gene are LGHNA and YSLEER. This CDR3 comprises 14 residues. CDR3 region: CASSQVDRPTEAFF. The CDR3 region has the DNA TGCGCCAGCAGCCAAGTAGACAGACCCACTGAAGCTTTCTTT.

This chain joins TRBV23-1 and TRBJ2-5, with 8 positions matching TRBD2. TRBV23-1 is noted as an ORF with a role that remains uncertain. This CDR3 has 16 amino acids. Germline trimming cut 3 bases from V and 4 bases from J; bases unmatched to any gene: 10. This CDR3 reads CASSQPPQAGAETQYF. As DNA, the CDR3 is TGCGCCAGCAGTCAGCCCCCCCAAGCGGGGGCAGAGACCCAGTACTTC.

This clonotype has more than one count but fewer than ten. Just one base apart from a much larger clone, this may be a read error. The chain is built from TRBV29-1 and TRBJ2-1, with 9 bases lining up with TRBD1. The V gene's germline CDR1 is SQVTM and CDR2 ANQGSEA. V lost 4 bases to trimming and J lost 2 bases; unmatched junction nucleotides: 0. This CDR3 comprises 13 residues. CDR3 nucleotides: TGCAGCGTTGGGACAGGGGCCTACAATGAGCAGTTCTTC. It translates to CSVGTGAYNEQFF.

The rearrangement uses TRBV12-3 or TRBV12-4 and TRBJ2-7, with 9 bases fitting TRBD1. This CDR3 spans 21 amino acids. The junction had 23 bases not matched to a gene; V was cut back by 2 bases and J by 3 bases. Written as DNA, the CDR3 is TGTGCCAGCAGTTTACGCACACCAACCCCGGGACAGGGTTTTGTGAACTACGAGCAGTACTTC. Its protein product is CASSLRTPTPGQGFVNYEQYF.

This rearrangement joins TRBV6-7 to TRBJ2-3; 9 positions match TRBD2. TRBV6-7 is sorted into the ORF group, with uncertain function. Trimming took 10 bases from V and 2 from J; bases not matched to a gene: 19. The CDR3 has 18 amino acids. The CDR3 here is CAITTRWVERGVTDTQYF. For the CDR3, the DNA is TGTGCCATCACTACTCGGTGGGTCGAGCGGGGGGTCACAGATACGCAGTATTTT.

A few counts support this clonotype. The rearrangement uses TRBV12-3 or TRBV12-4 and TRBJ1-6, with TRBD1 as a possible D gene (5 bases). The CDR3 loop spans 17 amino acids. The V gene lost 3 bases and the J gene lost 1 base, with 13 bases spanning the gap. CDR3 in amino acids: CASSLRFDRSYNSPLHF. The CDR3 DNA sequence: TGTGCCAGCAGTTTGCGATTCGACAGATCCTATAATTCACCCCTCCACTTT.

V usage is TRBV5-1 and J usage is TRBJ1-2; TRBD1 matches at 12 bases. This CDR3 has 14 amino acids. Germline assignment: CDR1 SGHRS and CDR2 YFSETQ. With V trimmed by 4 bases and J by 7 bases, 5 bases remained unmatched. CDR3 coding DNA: TGCGCCAGCAGCCGGGACAGGGGGCAGGGTGGCTACACCTTC. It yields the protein CASSRDRGQGGYTF. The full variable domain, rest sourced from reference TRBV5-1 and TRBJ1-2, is KAGVTQTPRYLIKTRGQQVTLSCSPISGHRSVSWYQQTPGQGLQFLFEYFSETQRNKGNFPGRFSGRQFSNSRSEMNVSTLELGDSALYLCASSRDRGQGGYTFGSGTRLTVV.

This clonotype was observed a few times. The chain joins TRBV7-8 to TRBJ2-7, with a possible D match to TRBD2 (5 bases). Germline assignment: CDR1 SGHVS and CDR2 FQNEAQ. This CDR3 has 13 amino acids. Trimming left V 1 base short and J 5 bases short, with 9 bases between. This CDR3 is CASSLGSGNEQYF. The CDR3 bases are TGTGCCAGCAGCTTAGGATCCGGGAACGAGCAGTACTTC. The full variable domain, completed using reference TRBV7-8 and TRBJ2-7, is GAGVSQSPRYKVAKRGQDVALRCDPISGHVSLFWYQQALGQGPEFLTYFQNEAQLDKSGLPSDRFFAERPEGSVSTLKIQRTQQEDSAVYLCASSLGSGNEQYFGPGTRLTVT.